The 12 T cell receptor beta chains listed next were all sequenced from one sample in a study of Graves' ophthalmopathy and Graves' hyperthyroidism. TCR beta CDR3 amplification used RNA transcripts. Second-round multiplex PCR came after a first-round RT-PCR that employed HTBI primers. TCRdb fed the multiplex PCR reads into MiXCR, producing one record per CDR3 protein. The sample shows over a million distinct CDR3 sequences, roughly two fifths of them seen only once. Material for sequencing was peripheral blood or thyroid tissue (not recorded which). The receptor set was obtained from an adult man with Graves' hyperthyroidism.

This clonotype was observed many times. CDR3 DNA: TGCAGTGCTAGAGATGTGCGGGGGTTGGATGAAAAACTGTTTTTT. Amino acid sequence: CSARDVRGLDEKLFF. The rearrangement links TRBV20-1 to TRBJ1-4; perhaps TRBD1 as D (5 bases). V dropped 0 bases and J dropped 6 bases, with 14 bases sitting between them. CDR1 DFQATT and CDR2 SNEGSKA come from the germline V gene (reference sequence). The CDR3 is 15 amino acids.

The chain uses TRBV7-2 and TRBJ2-3; no clear D. CDR1 and CDR2 from the germline V gene are SGHTA and FQGNSA. V shed 5 bases and J shed 2 bases, with 20 bases lying between them. CDR3 size: 17 residues. CDR3 loop: CASSPSPGWGNTDTQYF. The CDR3 nucleotides are TGTGCCAGCAGCCCCAGCCCCGGCTGGGGAAACACAGATACGCAGTATTTT. Supplemented by reference TRBV7-2 and TRBJ2-3, the full variable domain reads GAGVSQSPSNKVTEKGKDVELRCDPISGHTALYWYRQSLGQGLEFLIYFQGNSAPDKSGLPSDRFSAERTGGSVSTLTIQRTQQEDSAVYLCASSPSPGWGNTDTQYFGPGTRLTVL.

The rearrangement uses TRBV5-1 and TRBJ2-7, with D maybe TRBD2 (6 bases). The CDR3 has 13 amino acids. CDR1 and CDR2 from the germline V gene are SGHRS and YFSETQ. V lost 0 bases, J lost 7 bases, and 11 bases lay in between. CDR3 in DNA: TGCGCCAGCAGCTTGGATTTAGGGAGGGAGCAGTACTTC. This translates into CASSLDLGREQYF.

This clonotype came up a few times. V gene TRBV11-2 combines with J gene TRBJ1-2, with no clear D. Per germline, CDR1 SGHAT and CDR2 FQNNGV. The CDR3 length is 15 residues. Deletions cut 8 bases from V and 4 bases from J, with 20 bases between. The CDR3 DNA sequence: TGTGCCAGCGGTCTGGGCGTTGGAGTTGGCTATGGCTACACCTTC. It encodes CASGLGVGVGYGYTF.

This clonotype was counted only a few times. V gene TRBV28 combines with J gene TRBJ1-5; 9 bases line up with TRBD1. Trimming took 6 bases from V and 0 from J; bases not matched to a gene: 3. From germline, CDR1 is MDHEN and CDR2 SYDVKM. CDR3 length: 15 amino acids. The CDR3 region is CASRDRGYSNQPQHF. In nucleotides, the CDR3 is TGTGCCAGCAGGGACAGGGGCTATAGCAATCAGCCCCAGCATTTT.

With regard to this clonotype: A much larger clonotype is one base distant, so this may be a read error. The chain recombines TRBV12-3 or TRBV12-4 with TRBJ2-7; D is ambiguous. The CDR3 consists of 14 residues. V lost 5 bases to trimming and J lost 2 bases, with 13 bases between them. CDR3 in DNA: TGTGCCAGCAGTCGATCGACGTACCCCTACGAGCAGTACTTC. This codes for CASSRSTYPYEQYF.

The rearrangement links TRBV6-2 or TRBV6-3 to TRBJ2-7; 7 positions match TRBD2. V trimming: 6 bases; J trimming: 3 bases; junction bases outside the gene matches: 8. The germline V gene encodes CDR1 MNHEY and CDR2 SVGEGT. The CDR3 consists of 14 residues. The chain's CDR3 is CASSPAGVDYEQYF. The DNA of the CDR3 is TGTGCCAGCAGCCCTGCGGGGGTAGACTACGAGCAGTACTTC.

The chain links TRBV10-3 to TRBJ1-5; D unresolved. Germline V gene lookup returns CDR1 ENHRY and CDR2 SYGVKD. The V and J ends lost 2 bases and 2 bases respectively, with 13 bases between them. This CDR3 comprises 16 residues. The CDR3 spells CAISEVGSEGNQPQHF. As DNA, the CDR3 is TGTGCCATCAGTGAGGTAGGTAGTGAGGGCAATCAGCCCCAGCATTTT.

CDR3 in DNA: TGTGCCAGCTGGGCCTCCGGGACTAGCAGCGAGCAGTACTTC. Translating gives CASWASGTSSEQYF. This chain connects TRBV12-3 or TRBV12-4 to TRBJ2-7; TRBD2 matches 9 bases. With 8 bases clipped from V and 6 bases from J, the junction kept 11 bases outside the gene matches. The CDR3 spans 14 residues.

The chain recombines TRBV7-3 with TRBJ2-5; the match to TRBD1 covers 11 bases. From germline, CDR1 is SGHTA and CDR2 FQGTGA. The CDR3 spans 16 residues. J gave up 5 bases and V 3 bases, and 8 bases lay outside the gene matches. The CDR3 nucleotides read TGTGCCAGCAGCTTCTCCGGGACAGGGGGTTTCGAGACCCAGTACTTC. It yields the protein CASSFSGTGGFETQYF.

This clonotype was counted at least ten times. This chain connects TRBV7-2 to TRBJ2-5; tentative D call: TRBD1 (5 bases). The CDR3 covers 13 residues. Trimming removed 3 bases at V and 3 bases at J, with 8 bases between. Germline V gene lookup returns CDR1 SGHTA and CDR2 FQGNSA. CDR3: CASSFSREETQYF. The DNA of the CDR3 is TGTGCCAGCAGCTTTTCCAGGGAAGAGACCCAGTACTTC.

V and J are TRBV20-1 and TRBJ1-1, with D possibly matching TRBD1 (5 bases). The CDR3 runs 15 residues. V lost 4 bases and J 6 bases, leaving 21 bases between the germline ends. The germline V gene has CDR1 DFQATT and CDR2 SNEGSKA (reference sequence). Here the CDR3 reads CSAKMGTLRGAEAFF. CDR3 nucleotides: TGCAGTGCTAAAATGGGCACTCTAAGAGGGGCTGAAGCTTTCTTT.